Listed here are 21 T cell receptor beta chains from one sample, sequenced in a study of T-cell reconstitution after alpha-beta-depleted transplantation in children. Unique molecular identifiers were used to barcode this TCRbeta library. TCRdb processed the PCR reads anew with MiXCR; each CDR3 protein has one entry. The data hold over 450,000 distinct CDR3 sequences, with under 12% observed a single time. The material was PBMCs, obtained before TCRalphabeta/CD19-depleted stem cell transplant. The receptors stem from a child aged 2-9 years with inherited bone marrow failure, due to receive a stem cell transplant.

Worth noting for this clonotype: This may be a read error: a much more frequent sequence differs by one nucleotide. This sequence joins TRBV2 and TRBJ1-5; D is unclear. This CDR3 region has 15 residues. Trimming removed 2 bases at V and 3 bases at J, with 11 bases between. Germline CDR1 reads SNHLY; CDR2 reads FYNNEI. Written as DNA, the CDR3 is TGTGCCAGCAGTGAATTGGGTGATAACAATCAGCCCCAGCATTTT. It translates to CASSELGDNNQPQHF. Combining the CDR3 with reference TRBV2 and TRBJ1-5 gives the whole variable domain EPEVTQTPSHQVTQMGQEVILRCVPISNHLYFYWYRQILGQKVEFLVSFYNNEISEKSEIFDDQFSVERPDGSNFTLKIRSTKLEDSAMYFCASSELGDNNQPQHFGDGTRLSIL.

This clonotype was seen a handful of times. The chain couples TRBV20-1 to TRBJ1-1; a possible D gene is TRBD1 (6 bases). The V end lost 2 bases, the J end lost 6 bases, and 13 bases lay between the germline ends. Germline CDR1 and CDR2: DFQATT and SNEGSKA (reference sequence). The CDR3 runs 13 residues. The CDR3 spells CSARKGGISEAFF. In DNA, the CDR3 is TGCAGTGCTAGAAAAGGGGGGATCTCTGAAGCTTTCTTT.

This chain joins TRBV3-1 and TRBJ2-2; 8 bases fit TRBD2. The CDR3 has 16 amino acids. Germline V gives CDR1 LGHDT, CDR2 YNNKEL (reference sequence). The junction had 10 bases not matched to a gene; V was cut back by 4 bases and J by 6 bases. For the CDR3, the DNA is TGTGCCAGCAGCCGACCGTCGGGGGGGAGGTCCGGGGAGCTGTTTTTT. The encoded protein is CASSRPSGGRSGELFF.

CDR3 protein: CASSESTVYGYTF. CDR3 bases: TGTGCCAGCAGTGAGTCGACAGTCTATGGCTACACCTTC. The chain uses TRBV25-1 and TRBJ1-2; D is perhaps TRBD1 (5 bases). This CDR3 region has 13 residues. With 3 bases removed from V and 4 bases from J, the gap between germline ends came to 9 bases. Germline V CDR1 and CDR2: MGHDK, SYGVNS.

In the case of this clonotype: A much larger clone differs by one base, so this may be a read error. The chain combines TRBV27 with TRBJ2-7; D gene uncertain. V was clipped by 4 bases and J by 3 bases, with 13 bases between them. Germline lookup yields CDR1 MNHEY and CDR2 SMNVEV (reference sequence). The CDR3 is made up of 14 amino acids. CDR3 amino acids: CASSSDGRGYEQYF. For the CDR3, the DNA is TGTGCCAGCAGTTCCGACGGTCGCGGCTACGAGCAGTACTTC.

This clonotype was found many times. The chain couples TRBV4-1 to TRBJ1-2; D unresolved. This CDR3 is 16 amino acids long. V was pared by 2 bases and J by 8 bases, with 21 bases between. Germline V gene sequence: CDR1 MGHRA, CDR2 YSYEKL. In DNA form, the CDR3 reads TGCGCCAGCAGCCAAAGCCTTTTACCAGGTTCCGAGGGCTACACCTTC. Its translation is CASSQSLLPGSEGYTF.

V and J are TRBV28 and TRBJ2-2, with D hard to call. CDR3 length: 14 amino acids. Trimming cost V 3 bases and J 2 bases, with 7 bases left between them. Germline CDR1 is MDHEN and CDR2 is SYDVKM. Here the CDR3 DNA reads TGTGCCAGCAGTTTCTCTATCAACACCGGGGAGCTGTTTTTT. Its translation: CASSFSINTGELFF.

This clonotype was counted ten times or more. This chain links TRBV5-1 with TRBJ2-1; 9 bases align to TRBD2. The CDR3 is 16 residues long. V was pared by 3 bases and J by 4 bases, with 8 bases of the junction left unmatched. CDR1 SGHRS and CDR2 YFSETQ come from the germline V gene. CDR3 nucleotides: TGCGCCAGCAGCTCCGAAGCGGGAGGTTCGTACAATGAGCAGTTCTTC. It specifies CASSSEAGGSYNEQFF. Drawing the rest from reference TRBV5-1 and TRBJ2-1, the complete variable domain is KAGVTQTPRYLIKTRGQQVTLSCSPISGHRSVSWYQQTPGQGLQFLFEYFSETQRNKGNFPGRFSGRQFSNSRSEMNVSTLELGDSALYLCASSSEAGGSYNEQFFGPGTRLTVL.

This clonotype has a count of ten or more. The chain combines TRBV19 with TRBJ2-1; D is undetermined. Germline-derived CDR1 and CDR2 are LNHDA and SQIVND (reference sequence). This CDR3 region has 15 residues. V gave up 5 bases and J gave up 1 base, with 12 bases separating them. This chain's CDR3 is CASSYYGYSYNEQFF. For the CDR3, the DNA is TGTGCCAGTAGTTATTATGGGTATTCCTACAATGAGCAGTTCTTC.

This chain joins TRBV20-1 and TRBJ2-5; D assignment may be TRBD1 or TRBD2 (7 bases each). The CDR3 length is 12 residues. Germline-derived CDR1 and CDR2 are DFQATT and SNEGSKA (reference sequence). Trimming removed 7 bases at V and 7 bases at J, with 16 bases between. The CDR3: CSGEGARRTQYF. The CDR3, as DNA: TGCAGTGGGGAGGGGGCTCGACGGACCCAGTACTTC.

Note on this clonotype: Since a much larger clone is just one base distant, this may be a read error. The chain combines TRBV12-3 or TRBV12-4 with TRBJ2-5, with 7 nucleotides matching TRBD1. V shed 5 bases, J shed 1 base, and the junction held 7 bases outside the gene matches. This CDR3 region has 15 residues. The CDR3 bases are TGTGCCAGCAGTGTAGTTGCAGGGGGCCAAGAGACCCAGTACTTC. Translated, it gives CASSVVAGGQETQYF.

In its sample, this clonotype was seen many times. J is TRBJ2-5 and V is TRBV7-9; possible D gene TRBD1, 5 bases. V was cut by 2 bases and J by 1 base, with 11 bases left in between. Per the germline V gene, CDR1 is SEHNR and CDR2 is FQNEAQ (reference sequence). This CDR3 is built from 15 residues. The CDR3 sequence is CASSLQGPLQETQYF. In DNA form, the CDR3 reads TGTGCCAGCAGCTTACAGGGCCCCCTCCAAGAGACCCAGTACTTC.

This clonotype was found many times. V usage is TRBV6-1 and J usage is TRBJ1-1, with TRBD1 as a possible D gene (5 bases). This CDR3 is built from 14 residues. V dropped 3 bases and J dropped 1 base, with 9 bases sitting between them. CDR1 is MNHNS and CDR2 is SASEGT in the germline V gene. CDR3 sequence reads: CASSDRQPNTEAFF. In DNA form, the CDR3 reads TGTGCCAGCAGTGACCGACAGCCGAACACTGAAGCTTTCTTT.

This clonotype was found many times. CDR3 protein: CASSSSPQREGEKLFF. The CDR3 nucleotides are TGTGCCAGCAGTTCTTCCCCGCAGAGGGAGGGTGAAAAACTGTTTTTT. This chain uses TRBV28 with TRBJ1-4; D unclear. Trimming pared 4 bases from V and 7 bases from J, leaving 19 bases between. Germline V gene sequence: CDR1 MDHEN, CDR2 SYDVKM. This CDR3 has 16 amino acids.

V usage is TRBV4-3 and J usage is TRBJ2-1; D perhaps matches TRBD2 (6 bases). The CDR3 contains 17 residues. From germline, CDR1 is LGHNA and CDR2 YSLEER. Trimming pared 1 base from V and 5 bases from J, leaving 18 bases between. The CDR3, as DNA: TGCGCCAGCAGCCAAGGTACCGACGGGGGAGCGAACAATGAGCAGTTCTTC. This encodes CASSQGTDGGANNEQFF.

This clonotype was counted ten times or more. The rearrangement joins TRBV3-1 to TRBJ2-7, with 7 bases fitting TRBD1. The V gene's germline CDR1 is LGHDT and CDR2 YNNKEL (reference sequence). The CDR3 contains 12 residues. Germline trimming cut 5 bases from V and 3 bases from J; bases unmatched to any gene: 1. The CDR3 DNA reads as TGTGCCAGCAGCGACAGGGTCTACGAGCAGTACTTC. This gives the protein CASSDRVYEQYF.

There are many counts of this clonotype. This chain connects TRBV20-1 to TRBJ2-7; D is perhaps TRBD1 (5 bases). CDR3 size: 10 residues. Trimming shortened V by 1 base and J by 11 bases, and 9 bases separated the two germline ends. Germline V gives CDR1 DFQATT, CDR2 SNEGSKA (reference sequence). The CDR3: CSARVGREYF. The CDR3 region has the DNA TGCAGTGCTAGAGTCGGCAGGGAGTACTTC.

The gene calls are TRBV7-2 and TRBJ2-2; tentative D call: TRBD2 (6 bases). Between the trimmed V and J ends, which lost 1 base and 3 bases, there was a span of 9 bases. This CDR3 spans 15 amino acids. Germline CDR1 is SGHTA and CDR2 is FQGNSA. In DNA form, the CDR3 reads TGTGCCAGCAGCTTAGTGGGACTTCACACCGGGGAGCTGTTTTTT. It codes for CASSLVGLHTGELFF.

Many counts were recorded for this clonotype. This chain uses TRBV12-3 or TRBV12-4 with TRBJ2-1; 10 nucleotides line up with TRBD2. The V gene end was trimmed by 6 bases and the J gene end by 3 bases; junction bases not matched to a gene: 5. CDR3 size: 15 residues. The DNA for the CDR3 is TGTGCCAGCAGGCCTCTAGCGGGAGTCTACAATGAGCAGTTCTTC. It specifies CASRPLAGVYNEQFF.

This clonotype came up many times. V usage is TRBV10-3 and J usage is TRBJ1-1; D unclear. The length of the CDR3 is 12 residues. V lost 1 base, J lost 2 bases, and 2 bases lay in between. CDR1 and CDR2 (germline): ENHRY, SYGVKD. The CDR3 loop reads CAISEFNTEAFF. The CDR3 DNA follows: TGTGCCATCAGTGAGTTTAACACTGAAGCTTTCTTT.

This clonotype has at least ten counts. CDR3 DNA: TGCGCCAGCAGCCTAAGGGCTAGTCGGCTCCGGGAGACCCAGTACTTC. Protein product: CASSLRASRLRETQYF. The rearrangement links TRBV5-1 to TRBJ2-5; D not certain. Germline CDR1 SGHRS, CDR2 YFSETQ. Trimming removed 4 bases at V and 5 bases at J, with 21 bases between. CDR3 length: 16 residues.